Listed below are T cell receptor beta chains from one sample, sequenced in a study of T cell responses to AZD1222 COVID-19 vaccine. TCRdb's table, derived via immunoSEQ multiplex PCR, lists solely in-frame clones and lacks some. The table includes about 120,000 clones, approximately 89% detected once. This sample comprised peripheral blood, obtained on day 0 of AZD1222 vaccination. The origin of the receptors is an adult in good health. The CDR3 runs from the conserved cysteine through the conserved F or W. Each record gives: clone size, J gene, V gene, CDR3 length, D gene, CDR3 protein, CDR3 DNA. A D gene is named only where the DNA matches it firmly. The listing skips clone size in some rows; elsewhere it reads once, few, many or a size class.

abundance: .; j_gene: TRBJ1-6; v_gene: TRBV19; len: 14; d_gene: TRBD1; CDR3aa: CASSIQGADSPLHF; CDR3nt: TGTGCCAGTAGTATACAGGGGGCCGATTCACCCCTCCACTTT
abundance: .; j_gene: TRBJ1-2; v_gene: TRBV7-9; len: 16; d_gene: TRBD1; CDR3aa: CASSASTGGLGYGYTF; CDR3nt: TGTGCCAGCAGCGCCTCGACAGGGGGATTGGGTTATGGCTACACCTTC
abundance: .; j_gene: TRBJ1-2; v_gene: TRBV28; len: 13; d_gene: .; CDR3aa: CASSLSGSEGYTF; CDR3nt: TGTGCCAGCAGTTTATCGGGCAGCGAAGGCTACACCTTC
abundance: .; j_gene: TRBJ1-1; v_gene: TRBV2; len: 13; d_gene: .; CDR3aa: CASRRGGGTEAFF; CDR3nt: TGTGCCAGCAGGAGGGGGGGAGGGACTGAAGCTTTCTTT
abundance: .; j_gene: TRBJ2-7; v_gene: TRBV28; len: 15; d_gene: TRBD2; CDR3aa: CASSFLAGGPYEQYF; CDR3nt: TGTGCCAGCAGTTTCCTAGCGGGAGGACCCTACGAGCAGTACTTC
abundance: .; j_gene: TRBJ1-3; v_gene: TRBV6-7; len: 16; d_gene: .; CDR3aa: CASSEGTGLSGNTIYF; CDR3nt: TGTGCCAGCAGTGAAGGGACCGGGTTATCCGGAAACACCATATATTTT
abundance: .; j_gene: TRBJ2-7; v_gene: TRBV7-8; len: 13; d_gene: .; CDR3aa: CASSSGTFTEQYF; CDR3nt: TGTGCCAGCAGCTCCGGGACTTTTACCGAGCAGTACTTC
abundance: .; j_gene: TRBJ2-6; v_gene: TRBV19; len: 18; d_gene: .; CDR3aa: CASSIVHGLVSGANVLTF; CDR3nt: TGTGCCAGTAGTATAGTTCACGGACTCGTCTCTGGGGCCAACGTCCTGACTTTC
abundance: .; j_gene: TRBJ2-1; v_gene: TRBV27; len: 13; d_gene: .; CDR3aa: CASSSPPWREQFF; CDR3nt: TGTGCCAGCAGTTCCCCTCCCTGGAGGGAGCAGTTCTTC
abundance: .; j_gene: TRBJ2-2; v_gene: TRBV19; len: 15; d_gene: .; CDR3aa: CASSIGNPVPGELFF; CDR3nt: TGTGCCAGTAGTATAGGTAACCCGGTCCCCGGGGAGCTGTTTTTT
abundance: .; j_gene: TRBJ1-4; v_gene: TRBV5-1; len: 15; d_gene: .; CDR3aa: CASSLIRPSDGKLFF; CDR3nt: TGCGCCAGCAGCTTGATTCGGCCTAGCGACGGGAAACTGTTTTTT
abundance: .; j_gene: TRBJ2-2; v_gene: TRBV29-1; len: 15; d_gene: .; CDR3aa: CSAWGATSNTGELFF; CDR3nt: TGCAGCGCTTGGGGGGCGACATCGAACACCGGGGAGCTGTTTTTT
abundance: .; j_gene: TRBJ2-5; v_gene: TRBV6-5; len: 14; d_gene: .; CDR3aa: CASSFRGLVETQYF; CDR3nt: TGTGCCAGCAGTTTCAGGGGTTTGGTCGAGACCCAGTACTTC
abundance: .; j_gene: TRBJ2-1; v_gene: TRBV30; len: 14; d_gene: .; CDR3aa: CAWSVQVRVNEQFF; CDR3nt: TGTGCCTGGAGTGTACAAGTCAGGGTCAATGAGCAGTTCTTC
abundance: .; j_gene: TRBJ2-7; v_gene: TRBV7-9; len: 15; d_gene: TRBD1; CDR3aa: CASSSRTGGLYEQYF; CDR3nt: TGTGCCAGCAGCTCTCGGACAGGGGGTCTGTACGAGCAGTACTTC
abundance: .; j_gene: TRBJ1-6; v_gene: TRBV25-1; len: 15; d_gene: .; CDR3aa: CASSEMSAYNSPLHF; CDR3nt: TGTGCCAGCAGTGAAATGTCAGCGTATAATTCACCCCTCCACTTT
abundance: .; j_gene: TRBJ1-5; v_gene: TRBV28; len: 14; d_gene: .; CDR3aa: CASSPRRGNQPQHF; CDR3nt: TGTGCCAGCAGTCCACGACGTGGCAATCAGCCCCAGCATTTT
abundance: .; j_gene: TRBJ2-7; v_gene: TRBV5-1; len: 16; d_gene: TRBD1; CDR3aa: CASSPLAGTGSGEQYF; CDR3nt: TGCGCCAGCAGCCCCCTAGCCGGGACAGGGTCGGGAGAGCAGTACTTC
abundance: .; j_gene: TRBJ2-5; v_gene: TRBV7-2; len: 15; d_gene: .; CDR3aa: CASSLVRGIQETQYF; CDR3nt: TGTGCCAGCAGCTTAGTGCGCGGGATCCAAGAGACCCAGTACTTC
abundance: .; j_gene: TRBJ1-2; v_gene: TRBV4-3; len: 15; d_gene: TRBD1; CDR3aa: CASSQEADRKNGYTF; CDR3nt: TGCGCCAGCAGCCAAGAAGCGGACAGGAAAAATGGCTACACCTTC
abundance: .; j_gene: TRBJ2-1; v_gene: TRBV28; len: 12; d_gene: .; CDR3aa: CASSSDRPMQFF; CDR3nt: TGTGCCAGCAGTTCAGACAGACCCATGCAGTTCTTC
abundance: few; j_gene: TRBJ2-2; v_gene: TRBV4-1; len: 17; d_gene: .; CDR3aa: CASSQDRGMSNTGELFF; CDR3nt: TGCGCCAGCAGCCAAGATCGGGGGATGTCTAACACCGGGGAGCTGTTTTTT
abundance: .; j_gene: TRBJ1-1; v_gene: TRBV10-3; len: 14; d_gene: .; CDR3aa: CAISEPGGWTEAFF; CDR3nt: TGTGCCATCAGTGAGCCCGGGGGCTGGACTGAAGCTTTCTTT
abundance: .; j_gene: TRBJ2-2; v_gene: TRBV19; len: 16; d_gene: TRBD1; CDR3aa: CASSASGTGEDGELFF; CDR3nt: TGTGCCAGTAGTGCATCCGGGACAGGGGAGGACGGGGAGCTGTTTTTT
abundance: .; j_gene: TRBJ2-1; v_gene: TRBV27; len: 13; d_gene: .; CDR3aa: CASSLGGPNEQFF; CDR3nt: TGTGCCAGCAGTTTGGGCGGGCCCAATGAGCAGTTCTTC
abundance: .; j_gene: TRBJ1-6; v_gene: TRBV19; len: 14; d_gene: TRBD1; CDR3aa: CASSIRTGTSPLHF; CDR3nt: TGTGCCAGTAGTATCCGGACAGGGACTTCACCCCTCCACTTT
abundance: .; j_gene: TRBJ1-1; v_gene: TRBV5-1; len: 14; d_gene: TRBD1; CDR3aa: CASSLRTTGAEAFF; CDR3nt: TGCGCCAGCAGCTTACGCACGACAGGGGCTGAAGCTTTCTTT
abundance: .; j_gene: TRBJ2-2; v_gene: TRBV5-4; len: 15; d_gene: .; CDR3aa: CASSLAGQSPGELFF; CDR3nt: TGTGCCAGCAGCTTGGCCGGACAAAGCCCCGGGGAGCTGTTTTTT
abundance: .; j_gene: TRBJ1-1; v_gene: TRBV14; len: 14; d_gene: .; CDR3aa: CASSQDSRRYEAFF; CDR3nt: TGTGCCAGCAGCCAAGATTCTAGAAGGTATGAAGCTTTCTTT
abundance: .; j_gene: TRBJ1-5; v_gene: TRBV19; len: 16; d_gene: TRBD1; CDR3aa: CASSPPTGRWNQPQHF; CDR3nt: TGTGCCAGTAGTCCCCCGACAGGGCGATGGAATCAGCCCCAGCATTTT
abundance: .; j_gene: TRBJ2-1; v_gene: TRBV24-1; len: 17; d_gene: .; CDR3aa: CATSDPSQGSDYNEQFF; CDR3nt: TGTGCCACCAGTGACCCCTCCCAGGGTTCGGACTACAATGAGCAGTTCTTC
abundance: .; j_gene: TRBJ1-1; v_gene: TRBV5-1; len: 15; d_gene: TRBD1; CDR3aa: CASNGQGAVGTEAFF; CDR3nt: TGCGCCAGCAATGGACAGGGGGCGGTGGGCACTGAAGCTTTCTTT
abundance: .; j_gene: TRBJ2-2; v_gene: TRBV19; len: 13; d_gene: .; CDR3aa: CASSIRGPGELFF; CDR3nt: TGTGCCAGTAGTATAAGAGGGCCCGGGGAGCTGTTTTTT
abundance: medium-sized; j_gene: TRBJ2-1; v_gene: TRBV3-1/TRBV3-2; len: 18; d_gene: .; CDR3aa: CASSQDRGSASSYNEQFF; CDR3nt: TGTGCCAGCAGCCAAGATCGGGGGAGCGCCAGCTCCTACAATGAGCAGTTCTTC
abundance: .; j_gene: TRBJ2-1; v_gene: TRBV20-1; len: 16; d_gene: TRBD1; CDR3aa: CSASSPADRVGNEQFF; CDR3nt: TGCAGTGCTAGTTCCCCAGCGGACAGGGTAGGCAATGAGCAGTTCTTC
abundance: .; j_gene: TRBJ2-1; v_gene: TRBV15; len: 14; d_gene: .; CDR3aa: CATSRDKDGRGQFF; CDR3nt: TGTGCCACCAGCAGAGATAAGGACGGTCGTGGGCAGTTCTTC
abundance: .; j_gene: TRBJ2-1; v_gene: TRBV7-3; len: 16; d_gene: TRBD2; CDR3aa: CASSPGTSGVPREQFF; CDR3nt: TGTGCCAGCAGCCCCGGGACTAGCGGGGTCCCGAGGGAGCAGTTCTTC
abundance: few; j_gene: TRBJ1-2; v_gene: TRBV6-4; len: 13; d_gene: .; CDR3aa: CASPGGGEDGYTF; CDR3nt: TGTGCCAGCCCGGGGGGAGGGGAAGATGGCTACACCTTC
abundance: .; j_gene: TRBJ2-3; v_gene: TRBV18; len: 12; d_gene: .; CDR3aa: CASSTRTDTQYF; CDR3nt: TGTGCCAGCTCAACACGCACAGATACGCAGTATTTT
abundance: .; j_gene: TRBJ1-2; v_gene: TRBV27; len: 13; d_gene: TRBD1; CDR3aa: CASSPSSGGGYTF; CDR3nt: TGTGCCAGCAGTCCCTCCTCAGGGGGTGGCTACACCTTC
abundance: .; j_gene: TRBJ2-3; v_gene: TRBV10-3; len: 14; d_gene: TRBD1; CDR3aa: CAISEDRVGDTQYF; CDR3nt: TGTGCCATCAGTGAGGACAGGGTGGGAGATACGCAGTATTTT
abundance: .; j_gene: TRBJ2-7; v_gene: TRBV4-1; len: 16; d_gene: TRBD2; CDR3aa: CASSQKGSGSGREQYF; CDR3nt: TGCGCCAGCAGCCAAAAAGGGAGCGGGAGTGGTCGCGAGCAGTACTTC
abundance: medium-sized; j_gene: TRBJ2-3; v_gene: TRBV6-1; len: 15; d_gene: TRBD2; CDR3aa: CASSETSGGADTQYF; CDR3nt: TGTGCCAGCAGTGAAACTAGCGGGGGAGCAGATACGCAGTATTTT
abundance: .; j_gene: TRBJ2-7; v_gene: TRBV5-1; len: 16; d_gene: TRBD2; CDR3aa: CASSPGTSGGDYEQYF; CDR3nt: TGCGCCAGCAGCCCGGGGACTAGCGGGGGGGACTACGAGCAGTACTTC
abundance: few; j_gene: TRBJ1-5; v_gene: TRBV12-3/TRBV12-4; len: 11; d_gene: .; CDR3aa: CASSLNQPQHF; CDR3nt: TGTGCCAGCAGTCTTAATCAGCCCCAGCATTTT
abundance: .; j_gene: TRBJ1-2; v_gene: TRBV29-1; len: 13; d_gene: TRBD1; CDR3aa: CSVNDRGLGGYTF; CDR3nt: TGCAGCGTCAACGACAGGGGGTTAGGAGGCTACACCTTC
abundance: once; j_gene: TRBJ2-5; v_gene: TRBV7-2; len: 13; d_gene: TRBD2; CDR3aa: CASSQLAGETQYF; CDR3nt: TGTGCCAGCAGCCAACTAGCGGGGGAGACCCAGTACTTC
abundance: .; j_gene: TRBJ1-4; v_gene: TRBV7-6; len: 15; d_gene: .; CDR3aa: CASSLGAGEGEKLFF; CDR3nt: TGTGCCAGCAGCTTAGGGGCCGGGGAGGGTGAAAAACTGTTTTTT
abundance: .; j_gene: TRBJ1-1; v_gene: TRBV5-4; len: 15; d_gene: TRBD1; CDR3aa: CASSPPGQGYTEAFF; CDR3nt: TGTGCCAGCAGCCCACCGGGACAGGGTTACACTGAAGCTTTCTTT
abundance: .; j_gene: TRBJ1-1; v_gene: TRBV5-1; len: 15; d_gene: TRBD1; CDR3aa: CASSSQTGGATEAFF; CDR3nt: TGCGCCAGCAGCTCCCAGACAGGGGGGGCCACTGAAGCTTTCTTT
abundance: .; j_gene: TRBJ2-7; v_gene: TRBV20-1; len: 11; d_gene: .; CDR3aa: CSFGTSYEQYF; CDR3nt: TGCAGTTTTGGGACTTCCTACGAGCAGTACTTC
abundance: .; j_gene: TRBJ1-1; v_gene: TRBV5-4; len: 16; d_gene: TRBD1; CDR3aa: CASSSKQGAPNTEAFF; CDR3nt: TGTGCCAGCAGCTCTAAACAGGGGGCGCCGAACACTGAAGCTTTCTTT
abundance: .; j_gene: TRBJ1-4; v_gene: TRBV6-1; len: 15; d_gene: TRBD1; CDR3aa: CASSEGQGRHEKLFF; CDR3nt: TGTGCCAGCAGTGAAGGACAGGGGCGGCATGAAAAACTGTTTTTT
abundance: .; j_gene: TRBJ1-5; v_gene: TRBV28; len: 16; d_gene: TRBD1; CDR3aa: CASSLSTGQGAQPQHF; CDR3nt: TGTGCCAGCAGTTTAAGCACAGGACAGGGGGCTCAGCCCCAGCATTTT
abundance: .; j_gene: TRBJ1-5; v_gene: TRBV5-1; len: 12; d_gene: .; CDR3aa: CASSFSNQPQHF; CDR3nt: TGCGCCAGCAGCTTTAGCAATCAGCCCCAGCATTTT
abundance: .; j_gene: TRBJ1-2; v_gene: TRBV5-4; len: 15; d_gene: .; CDR3aa: CASSWTGTSNYGYTF; CDR3nt: TGTGCCAGCAGCTGGACCGGGACATCTAACTATGGCTACACCTTC